This T cell receptor beta chain was captured by sequencing in a study of shared clonotypes between healthy human individuals. Overall study: A couple of female and three male donors aged 18 to 49 were enrolled. Points from the study as a whole: Limited genetic and exposure-history diversity came from having few donors.

A remark on this clone: Its cognate antigen is unknown.

Per germline, CDR1 PRHDT and CDR2 FYEKMQ (reference sequence). The CDR3 spans 13 residues. Trimming pared 6 bases from V and 5 bases from J, leaving 11 bases between. Naive CD8 populations comprised CD45RO-negative cells positively selected for CCR7, excluding terminally differentiated effector memory CD45RA+ cells. Data came from immunoSEQ multiplex PCR; TCRdb stores just in-frame clones and leaves some out. In the table there are 700,000 to 950,000 clones, roughly 96% of which are singletons. The chain combines TRBV13 with TRBJ2-1; possible D gene TRBD2, 5 bases. The sequence was obtained from a man aged 30 to 45 in good health. Sequencing used naive CD8+ T cells sorted from blood. CDR3 in DNA: TGTGCCAGCAGTTCCGGACTCAACAATGAGCAGTTCTTC. This translates into CASSSGLNNEQFF.